The 7 T cell receptor beta chains reported below all come from one sample, sequenced in a study of OX40 agonist ivuxolimab in advanced cancers. TCRdb's table, derived via immunoSEQ multiplex PCR, lists solely in-frame clones and lacks some. This sample has about 84,000 clones; roughly 80% occur once, and the top ten carry roughly 2.7%. Sequenced here: CD4+ or CD8+ T cells sorted from blood, sampled in a trial of the OX40 agonist ivuxolimab. The receptors shown here come from an adult with an advanced solid tumor such as melanoma, head and neck, liver or kidney cancer.

The chain carries TRBV19 and TRBJ2-2; a possible D gene is TRBD1 (6 bases). Germline CDR1 LNHDA, CDR2 SQIVND (reference sequence). V was trimmed by 6 bases and J by 0 bases, leaving 17 bases between them. The CDR3 length is 17 residues. CDR3 amino acids: CASRKTGRRSNTGELFF. The CDR3 nucleotides are TGTGCCAGTAGGAAGACAGGTCGGCGTTCGAACACCGGGGAGCTGTTTTTT.

The rearrangement uses TRBV9 and TRBJ2-1, with D unclear. Trimming took off 2 bases at V and 7 bases at J, with 13 bases between the two ends. This CDR3 contains 14 residues. CDR1 and CDR2 (germline): SGDLS, YYNGEE. The CDR3 spells CASSVGTKRNEQFF. DNA for the CDR3: TGTGCCAGCAGCGTGGGTACTAAAAGGAATGAGCAGTTCTTC. Filled out from reference TRBV9 and TRBJ2-1, the complete variable domain reads DSGVTQTPKHLITATGQRVTLRCSPRSGDLSVYWYQQSLDQGLQFLIQYYNGEERAKGNILERFSAQQFPDLHSELNLSSLELGDSALYFCASSVGTKRNEQFFGPGTRLTVL.

This chain links TRBV7-9 with TRBJ2-5, with 8 bases that match TRBD1. Germline V gene lookup returns CDR1 SEHNR and CDR2 FQNEAQ (reference sequence). The CDR3 contains 16 residues. The trim removed 5 bases at V and 3 bases at J, leaving 11 bases unmatched. The CDR3 region is CASSAWKPGQEETQYF. The DNA of the CDR3 is TGTGCCAGCAGCGCATGGAAACCGGGACAGGAAGAGACCCAGTACTTC.

The V and J genes are TRBV12-5 and TRBJ2-3, with 8 bases that match TRBD1. The CDR3 loop spans 14 amino acids. The germline V gene encodes CDR1 LGHNT and CDR2 FRNRAP. V dropped 5 bases and J dropped 4; count of bases not matched to a gene: 5. CDR3 DNA sequence: TGTGCTAGTGGTGTACAGGGGGTTGCAGATACGCAGTATTTT. This gives the protein CASGVQGVADTQYF.

The rearrangement uses TRBV28 and TRBJ1-2; D is unresolved. The CDR3 extends over 14 amino acids. Looked up from germline, CDR1 is MDHEN and CDR2 is SYDVKM. Trimming took 6 bases from V and 7 from J, leaving 18 bases between them. The CDR3 sequence is CASSLSVRKGGYTF. The DNA for the CDR3 is TGTGCCAGCAGCCTTAGCGTCCGGAAGGGTGGCTACACCTTC.

This chain links TRBV9 with TRBJ1-5, with D possibly matching TRBD1 (5 bases). This CDR3 has 16 amino acids. Germline-derived CDR1 and CDR2 are SGDLS and YYNGEE. Trimming pared 3 bases from V and 1 base from J, leaving 14 bases between. Here the CDR3 reads CASSDGRDSSNQPQHF. The CDR3 DNA follows: TGTGCCAGCAGCGACGGACGGGACTCCAGCAATCAGCCCCAGCATTTT.

The genes are TRBV5-1 and TRBJ1-1, with 7 bases lining up with TRBD1. This CDR3 has 13 amino acids. The V gene's germline CDR1 is SGHRS and CDR2 YFSETQ. The V segment lost 4 bases and the J segment 4 bases; nucleotides outside the gene matches: 4. The DNA for the CDR3 is TGCGCCAGCAGCACCCCAGGGGGCACTGAAGCTTTCTTT. Translation: CASSTPGGTEAFF. The full variable domain, its missing parts supplied by reference TRBV5-1 and TRBJ1-1, is KAGVTQTPRYLIKTRGQQVTLSCSPISGHRSVSWYQQTPGQGLQFLFEYFSETQRNKGNFPGRFSGRQFSNSRSEMNVSTLELGDSALYLCASSTPGGTEAFFGQGTRLTVV.